This TCR beta chain was profiled in a study of blood T cell repertoires in COVID-19. In the study overall: Whether acute or convalescent, the COVID-19 samples came from the United States, Italy and Spain. The cDNA or gDNA used as material had been derived from T cells, B-cell-depleted T cells, or PBMCs.

Original handling: For nucleated cells, counts were estimated from reference gene primer amplification. The table came from immunoSEQ multiplex PCR; TCRdb's copy has only in-frame clones and leaves some out. The V and J calls and clone size come from that table; D and trimming were worked out from the DNA. The sample has approximately 210,000 clones, around 82% seen once. Germline V gives CDR1 SGHDT, CDR2 YYEEEE. V was pared by 1 base and J by 5 bases, with 12 bases between. This CDR3 has 14 amino acids. The sample taken for sequencing was peripheral blood. The receptor was isolated from a woman aged 40 to 50 with acute or convalescent COVID-19. J is TRBJ1-1 and V is TRBV5-6; a possible D gene is TRBD1 (6 bases). The chain's CDR3 is CASSLTGTTTEAFF. CDR3 in DNA: TGTGCCAGCAGCTTGACCGGGACAACGACTGAAGCTTTCTTT.